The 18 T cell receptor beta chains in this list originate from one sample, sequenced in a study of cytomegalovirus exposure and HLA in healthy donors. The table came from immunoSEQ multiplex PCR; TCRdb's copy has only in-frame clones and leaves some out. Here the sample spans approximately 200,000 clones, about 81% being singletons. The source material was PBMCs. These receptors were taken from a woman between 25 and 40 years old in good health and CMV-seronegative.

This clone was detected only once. In DNA, the CDR3 is TGTGCCAGCAGCGAACTCAGGGTTCCCAGTCAGCCCCAGCATTTT. Protein sequence: CASSELRVPSQPQHF. V gene TRBV6-1 combines with J gene TRBJ1-5; perhaps TRBD1 as D (5 bases). Germline-derived CDR1 and CDR2 are MNHNS and SASEGT. Trimming pared 6 bases from V and 6 bases from J, leaving 18 bases between. The CDR3 contains 15 residues.

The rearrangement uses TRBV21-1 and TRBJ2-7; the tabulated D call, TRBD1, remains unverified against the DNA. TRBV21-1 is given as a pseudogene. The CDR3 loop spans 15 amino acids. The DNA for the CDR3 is TGTGCCAGCAGCGGCCCGGGACAGGGGGCCCACGAGCAGTACTTC. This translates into CASSGPGQGAHEQYF.

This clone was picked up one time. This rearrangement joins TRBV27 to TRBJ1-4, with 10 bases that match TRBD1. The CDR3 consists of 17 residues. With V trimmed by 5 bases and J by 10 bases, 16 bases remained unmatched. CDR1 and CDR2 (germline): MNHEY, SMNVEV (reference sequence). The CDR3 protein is CASSPGQGWVAERKLFF. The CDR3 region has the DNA TGTGCCAGCAGTCCGGGACAGGGGTGGGTAGCGGAAAGAAAACTGTTTTTT.

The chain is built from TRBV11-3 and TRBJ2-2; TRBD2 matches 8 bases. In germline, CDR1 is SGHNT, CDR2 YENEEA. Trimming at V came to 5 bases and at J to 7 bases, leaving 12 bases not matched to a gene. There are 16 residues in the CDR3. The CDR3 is CASSPFGSGRVGELFF. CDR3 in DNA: TGTGCCAGCAGCCCCTTCGGGAGCGGGAGAGTCGGGGAGCTGTTTTTT.

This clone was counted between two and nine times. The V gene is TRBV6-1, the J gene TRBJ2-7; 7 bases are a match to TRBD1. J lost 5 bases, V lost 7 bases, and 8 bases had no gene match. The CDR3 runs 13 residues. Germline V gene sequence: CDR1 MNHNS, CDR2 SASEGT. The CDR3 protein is CASIEGASDEQYF. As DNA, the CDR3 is TGTGCCAGCATAGAGGGGGCAAGCGACGAGCAGTACTTC.

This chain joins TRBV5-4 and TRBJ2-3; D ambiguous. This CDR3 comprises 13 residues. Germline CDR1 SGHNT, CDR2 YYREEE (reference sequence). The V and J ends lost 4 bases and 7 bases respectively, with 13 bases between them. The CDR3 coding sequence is TGTGCCAGCAGCCCCCCGTTGGAGTATACGCAGTATTTT. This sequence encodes CASSPPLEYTQYF.

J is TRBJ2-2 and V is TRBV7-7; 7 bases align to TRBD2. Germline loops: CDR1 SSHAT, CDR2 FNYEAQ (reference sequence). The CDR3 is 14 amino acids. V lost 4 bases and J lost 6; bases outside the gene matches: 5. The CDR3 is CASSWEGFPGELFF. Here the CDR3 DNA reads TGTGCCAGCAGCTGGGAGGGGTTCCCCGGGGAGCTGTTTTTT. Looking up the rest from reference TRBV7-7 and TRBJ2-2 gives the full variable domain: GAGVSQSPRYKVTKRGQDVTLRCDPISSHATLYWYQQALGQGPEFLTYFNYEAQPDKSGLPSDRFSAERPEGSISTLTIQRTEQRDSAMYRCASSWEGFPGELFFGEGSRLTVL.

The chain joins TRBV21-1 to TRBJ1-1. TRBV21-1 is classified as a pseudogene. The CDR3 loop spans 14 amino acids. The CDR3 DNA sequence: TGTGCCAGCAGCAAAAACAGACGACAGCGGGTAGCTTTCTTT. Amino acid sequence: CASSKNRRQRVAFF.

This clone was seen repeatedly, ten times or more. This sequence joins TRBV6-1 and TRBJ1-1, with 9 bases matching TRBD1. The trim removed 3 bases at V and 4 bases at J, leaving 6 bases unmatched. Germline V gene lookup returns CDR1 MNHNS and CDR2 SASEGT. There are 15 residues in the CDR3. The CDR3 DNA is TGTGCCAGCAGTGACAAACAGGGGGCGGGCACTGAAGCTTTCTTT. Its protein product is CASSDKQGAGTEAFF.

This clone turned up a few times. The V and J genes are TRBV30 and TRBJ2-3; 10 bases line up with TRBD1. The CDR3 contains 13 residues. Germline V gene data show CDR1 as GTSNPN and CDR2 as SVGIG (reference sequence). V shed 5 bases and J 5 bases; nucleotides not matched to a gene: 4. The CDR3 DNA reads TGTGCCTGGGACAGGGGGCGGGGAGATACGCAGTATTTT. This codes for CAWDRGRGDTQYF.

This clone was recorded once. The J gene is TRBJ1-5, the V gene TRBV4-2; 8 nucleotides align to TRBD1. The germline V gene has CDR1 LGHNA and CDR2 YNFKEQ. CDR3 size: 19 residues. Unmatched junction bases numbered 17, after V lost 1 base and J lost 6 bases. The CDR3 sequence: CASSQGVTGTNTGGQPQHF. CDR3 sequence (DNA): TGTGCCAGCAGCCAAGGAGTAACCGGGACCAATACAGGGGGTCAGCCCCAGCATTTT.

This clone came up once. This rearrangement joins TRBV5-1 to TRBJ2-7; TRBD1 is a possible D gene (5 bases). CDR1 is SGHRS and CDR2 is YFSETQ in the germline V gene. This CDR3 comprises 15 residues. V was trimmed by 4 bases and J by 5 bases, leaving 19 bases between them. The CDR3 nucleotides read TGCGCCAGCAGCCGTTTTGATCCCAGGGTCCACGAGCAGTACTTC. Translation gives CASSRFDPRVHEQYF. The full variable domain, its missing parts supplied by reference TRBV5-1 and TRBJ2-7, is KAGVTQTPRYLIKTRGQQVTLSCSPISGHRSVSWYQQTPGQGLQFLFEYFSETQRNKGNFPGRFSGRQFSNSRSEMNVSTLELGDSALYLCASSRFDPRVHEQYFGPGTRLTVT.

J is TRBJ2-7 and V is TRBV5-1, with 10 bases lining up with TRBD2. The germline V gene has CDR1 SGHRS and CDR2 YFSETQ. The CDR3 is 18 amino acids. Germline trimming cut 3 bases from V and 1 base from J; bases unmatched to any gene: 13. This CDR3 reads CASSSGTSVPGWSYEQYF. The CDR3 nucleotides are TGCGCCAGCAGCTCCGGGACTAGCGTTCCGGGCTGGTCCTACGAGCAGTACTTC.

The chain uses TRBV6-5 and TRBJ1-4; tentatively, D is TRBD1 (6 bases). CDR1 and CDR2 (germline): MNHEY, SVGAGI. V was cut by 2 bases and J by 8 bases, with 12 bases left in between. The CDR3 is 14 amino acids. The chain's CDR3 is CASSYQGPREKLFF. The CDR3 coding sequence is TGTGCCAGCAGTTACCAGGGGCCGAGGGAAAAACTGTTTTTT.

CDR3 nucleotides: TGTGCCAGCAGTTACCCGGGACAGGCGAACACTGAAGCTTTCTTT. It codes for CASSYPGQANTEAFF. The rearrangement links TRBV28 to TRBJ1-1; 8 bases are a match to TRBD1. Germline assignment: CDR1 MDHEN and CDR2 SYDVKM. This CDR3 region has 15 residues. Trimming removed 4 bases from V and 1 base from J; junction bases left unmatched: 5.

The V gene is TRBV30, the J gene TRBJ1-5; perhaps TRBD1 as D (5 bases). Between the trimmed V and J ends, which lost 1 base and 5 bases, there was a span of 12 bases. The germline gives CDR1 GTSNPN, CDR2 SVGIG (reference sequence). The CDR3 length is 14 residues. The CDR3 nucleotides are TGTGCCTGGAGTGGCGAGACAGTTTATCAGCCCCAGCATTTT. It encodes CAWSGETVYQPQHF.

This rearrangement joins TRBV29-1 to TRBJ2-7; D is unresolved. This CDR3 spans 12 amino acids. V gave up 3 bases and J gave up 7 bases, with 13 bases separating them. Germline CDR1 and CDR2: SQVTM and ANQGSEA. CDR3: CSVELTPLEQYF. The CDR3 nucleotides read TGCAGCGTTGAGTTGACTCCTCTGGAGCAGTACTTC.

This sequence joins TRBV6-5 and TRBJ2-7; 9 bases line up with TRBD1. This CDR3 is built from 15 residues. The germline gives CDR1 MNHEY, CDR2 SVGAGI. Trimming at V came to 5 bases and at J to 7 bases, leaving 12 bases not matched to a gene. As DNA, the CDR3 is TGTGCCAGCAGTAACCGGGACAGGGTTCGAGGGGAGCAGTACTTC. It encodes CASSNRDRVRGEQYF.